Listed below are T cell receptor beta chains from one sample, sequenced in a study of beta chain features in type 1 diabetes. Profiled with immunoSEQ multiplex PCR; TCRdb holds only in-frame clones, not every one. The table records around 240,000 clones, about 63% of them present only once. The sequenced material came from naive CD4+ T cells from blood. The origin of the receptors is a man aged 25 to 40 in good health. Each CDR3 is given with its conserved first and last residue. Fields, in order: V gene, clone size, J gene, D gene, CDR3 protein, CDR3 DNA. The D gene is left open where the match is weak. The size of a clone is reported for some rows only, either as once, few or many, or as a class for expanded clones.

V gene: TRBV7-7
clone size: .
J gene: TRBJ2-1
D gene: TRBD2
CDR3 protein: CASSLIGLAGGLIYNEQFF
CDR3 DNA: TGTGCCAGCAGCTTAATAGGACTAGCGGGGGGTTTAATTTACAATGAGCAGTTCTTC

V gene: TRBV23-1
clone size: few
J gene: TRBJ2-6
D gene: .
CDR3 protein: CASSQLDTDRLPAGANVLTF
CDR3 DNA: TGCGCCAGCAGTCAGTTAGACACCGATCGTCTTCCGGCTGGGGCCAACGTCCTGACTTTC

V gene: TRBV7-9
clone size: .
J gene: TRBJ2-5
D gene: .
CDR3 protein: CASSLEERQTQYF
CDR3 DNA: TGTGCCAGCAGCTTAGAGGAACGGCAGACCCAGTACTTC

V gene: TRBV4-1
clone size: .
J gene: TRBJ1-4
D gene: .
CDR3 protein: CASSQDPAATNEKLFF
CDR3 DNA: TGCGCCAGCAGCCAAGATCCCGCCGCAACTAATGAAAAACTGTTTTTT

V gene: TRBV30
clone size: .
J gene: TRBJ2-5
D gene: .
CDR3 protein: CAWGRSGDQYF
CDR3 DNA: TGTGCCTGGGGACGGTCGGGGGACCAGTACTTC

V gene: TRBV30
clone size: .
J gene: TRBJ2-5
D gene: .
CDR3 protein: CAWSRGAVETQYF
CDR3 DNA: TGTGCCTGGAGTCGTGGGGCTGTGGAGACCCAGTACTTC

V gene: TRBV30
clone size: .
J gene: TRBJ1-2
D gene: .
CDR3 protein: CAWSPADGYTF
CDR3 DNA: TGTGCCTGGTCCCCAGCCGATGGCTACACCTTC

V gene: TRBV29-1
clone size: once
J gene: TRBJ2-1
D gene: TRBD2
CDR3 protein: CSVVRGSSYNEQFF
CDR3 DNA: TGCAGCGTTGTTCGCGGGAGTTCTTACAATGAGCAGTTCTTC

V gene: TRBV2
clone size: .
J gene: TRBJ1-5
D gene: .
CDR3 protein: CASSLRGLSNQPQHF
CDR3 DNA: TGTGCCAGCAGTCTCCGCGGTCTAAGCAATCAGCCCCAGCATTTT

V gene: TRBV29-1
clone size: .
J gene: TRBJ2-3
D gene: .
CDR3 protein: CSARRGASTDTQYF
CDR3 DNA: TGCAGCGCACGTCGGGGGGCCAGCACAGATACGCAGTATTTT

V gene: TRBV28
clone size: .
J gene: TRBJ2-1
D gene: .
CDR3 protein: CASSTSGPEQFF
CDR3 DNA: TGTGCCAGCAGTACCTCAGGCCCTGAGCAGTTCTTC

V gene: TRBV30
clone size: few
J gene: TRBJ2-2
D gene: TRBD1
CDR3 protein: CAWRGRTGMSGGELFF
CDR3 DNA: TGTGCCTGGAGAGGTCGGACAGGGATGTCGGGCGGGGAGCTGTTTTTT

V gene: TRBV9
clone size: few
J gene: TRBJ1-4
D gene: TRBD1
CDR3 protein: CASSPRTGRTNEKLFF
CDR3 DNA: TGTGCCAGCAGCCCCCGGACAGGGAGGACTAATGAAAAACTGTTTTTT